Listed below are T cell receptor beta chains from one sample, sequenced in a study of shared clonotypes between healthy human individuals. Sequencing was performed with immunoSEQ multiplex PCR; in TCRdb, only in-frame clones are kept and a portion is missing. The table has more than 2,000,000 clones, approximately 95% seen once. Sequencing was carried out using naive CD4+ T cells from PBMCs. Every receptor here comes from a man aged 18 to 29 in good health. Some clones in this sample may be carry-over from other donors' samples. CDR3s include the opening cysteine and the closing phenylalanine or tryptophan. Each record gives: clone size, J gene, V gene, D gene, CDR3 protein, CDR3 DNA. The D gene is left open where the match is weak. Some rows mark clone size as missing; the rest say once, few, many or name a class of expanded clone.

abundance: once; j_gene: TRBJ1-1; v_gene: TRBV5-4; d_gene: NA; CDR3aa: CASTTPGVGANTEAFF; CDR3nt: TGTGCCAGCACCACTCCCGGGGTGGGGGCGAACACTGAAGCTTTCTTT
abundance: NA; j_gene: TRBJ2-7; v_gene: TRBV20-1; d_gene: NA; CDR3aa: CSASTQYEQYF; CDR3nt: TGCAGTGCTAGTACCCAATACGAGCAGTACTTC
abundance: NA; j_gene: TRBJ1-6; v_gene: TRBV30; d_gene: NA; CDR3aa: CAWSVVAGWDSPLHF; CDR3nt: TGTGCCTGGAGTGTAGTTGCAGGGTGGGATTCACCCCTCCACTTT
abundance: once; j_gene: TRBJ2-3; v_gene: TRBV7-6; d_gene: TRBD2; CDR3aa: CASSLWPGLAVVSSTDTQYF; CDR3nt: TGTGCCAGCAGCTTATGGCCGGGACTAGCGGTAGTAAGCAGCACAGATACGCAGTATTTT
abundance: NA; j_gene: TRBJ2-7; v_gene: TRBV2; d_gene: TRBD1; CDR3aa: CASSKQGTYEQYF; CDR3nt: TGTGCCAGCAGCAAACAGGGGACCTACGAGCAGTACTTC
abundance: NA; j_gene: TRBJ2-5; v_gene: TRBV1; d_gene: NA; CDR3aa: CTSSPKDRYPLSQTQYF; CDR3nt: TGCACCAGCAGCCCGAAGGATCGCTACCCCCTCTCTCAGACCCAGTACTTC
abundance: NA; j_gene: TRBJ2-7; v_gene: TRBV12-5; d_gene: TRBD2; CDR3aa: CASGLAGPGGEQYF; CDR3nt: TGTGCTAGTGGTTTGGCAGGCCCGGGGGGCGAGCAGTACTTC
abundance: NA; j_gene: TRBJ2-7; v_gene: TRBV2; d_gene: TRBD1; CDR3aa: CASSAGQGASYEQYF; CDR3nt: TGTGCCAGCAGTGCGGGTCAGGGGGCCTCCTACGAGCAGTACTTC
abundance: NA; j_gene: TRBJ1-1; v_gene: TRBV5-1; d_gene: NA; CDR3aa: CASSLTGGTGAFF; CDR3nt: TGCGCCAGCAGCTTGACAGGAGGGACGGGAGCTTTCTTT
abundance: NA; j_gene: TRBJ2-1; v_gene: TRBV28; d_gene: TRBD2; CDR3aa: CASGLAHNEQFF; CDR3nt: TGTGCCAGCGGACTAGCGCACAATGAGCAGTTCTTC
abundance: NA; j_gene: TRBJ2-7; v_gene: TRBV5-1; d_gene: TRBD1; CDR3aa: CASSSRTGGHYEQYF; CDR3nt: TGCGCCAGCAGCTCGAGGACAGGGGGACACTACGAGCAGTACTTC
abundance: NA; j_gene: TRBJ2-3; v_gene: TRBV2; d_gene: NA; CDR3aa: CASSDLADTQYF; CDR3nt: TGTGCCAGCAGTGATCTAGCAGATACGCAGTATTTT
abundance: NA; j_gene: TRBJ2-1; v_gene: TRBV6-6; d_gene: NA; CDR3aa: CASRGLESEFF; CDR3nt: TGTGCCAGCAGGGGGCTAGAGTCCGAGTTCTTC
abundance: NA; j_gene: TRBJ2-5; v_gene: TRBV30; d_gene: TRBD2; CDR3aa: CAWSVASGRAETQYF; CDR3nt: TGTGCCTGGAGTGTAGCTAGCGGGAGGGCAGAGACCCAGTACTTC
abundance: once; j_gene: TRBJ2-3; v_gene: TRBV7-9; d_gene: NA; CDR3aa: CASSPYGMRSTDTQYF; CDR3nt: TGTGCCAGCAGCCCCTACGGCATGCGTAGCACAGATACGCAGTATTTT
abundance: NA; j_gene: TRBJ2-7; v_gene: TRBV6-5; d_gene: TRBD1; CDR3aa: CASSLDRGRWYF; CDR3nt: TGTGCCAGCAGCCTCGACAGGGGGCGGTGGTACTTC
abundance: NA; j_gene: TRBJ2-7; v_gene: TRBV10-3; d_gene: TRBD1; CDR3aa: CAIRRQGLDEQYF; CDR3nt: TGTGCCATCAGAAGACAGGGGTTGGACGAGCAGTACTTC
abundance: NA; j_gene: TRBJ2-5; v_gene: TRBV29-1; d_gene: TRBD1; CDR3aa: CSGLQGSETQYF; CDR3nt: TGCAGCGGACTACAGGGGTCAGAGACCCAGTACTTC
abundance: NA; j_gene: TRBJ2-5; v_gene: TRBV7-9; d_gene: NA; CDR3aa: CASSLVGQGQETQYF; CDR3nt: TGTGCCAGCAGCTTGGTGGGCCAGGGCCAAGAGACCCAGTACTTC
abundance: NA; j_gene: TRBJ2-7; v_gene: TRBV28; d_gene: NA; CDR3aa: CASMGIPHYEQYF; CDR3nt: TGTGCCAGCATGGGGATTCCCCACTACGAGCAGTACTTC
abundance: NA; j_gene: TRBJ2-1; v_gene: TRBV6-6; d_gene: NA; CDR3aa: CASRPRMAEGDNEQFF; CDR3nt: TGTGCCAGCAGACCAAGGATGGCGGAGGGAGACAATGAGCAGTTCTTC
abundance: NA; j_gene: TRBJ2-7; v_gene: TRBV5-6; d_gene: NA; CDR3aa: CASSLAGKYEQYF; CDR3nt: TGTGCCAGCAGCTTGGCTGGGAAGTACGAGCAGTACTTC
abundance: NA; j_gene: TRBJ1-2; v_gene: TRBV18; d_gene: NA; CDR3aa: CASSPYREAWGYTF; CDR3nt: TGTGCCAGCTCACCTTACAGGGAGGCTTGGGGCTACACCTTC
abundance: NA; j_gene: TRBJ2-1; v_gene: TRBV7-3; d_gene: NA; CDR3aa: CASSRVPGPYNEQFF; CDR3nt: TGTGCCAGCAGCCGCGTACCCGGCCCCTACAATGAGCAGTTCTTC
abundance: NA; j_gene: TRBJ1-4; v_gene: TRBV6-5; d_gene: NA; CDR3aa: CASSYSNEKLFF; CDR3nt: TGTGCCAGCAGTTACTCTAATGAAAAACTGTTTTTT
abundance: NA; j_gene: TRBJ1-2; v_gene: TRBV6-6; d_gene: TRBD1; CDR3aa: CASRDREQGWTF; CDR3nt: TGTGCCAGCCGGGACAGGGAACAAGGGTGGACCTTC
abundance: NA; j_gene: TRBJ1-2; v_gene: TRBV5-4; d_gene: NA; CDR3aa: CASSLRRGGDTNYGYTF; CDR3nt: TGTGCCAGCAGCTTGAGGCGGGGGGGAGATACTAACTATGGCTACACCTTC
abundance: once; j_gene: TRBJ2-3; v_gene: TRBV30; d_gene: NA; CDR3aa: CAWGGKTDTQYF; CDR3nt: TGTGCCTGGGGGGGGAAAACAGATACGCAGTATTTT
abundance: once; j_gene: TRBJ2-5; v_gene: TRBV5-1; d_gene: NA; CDR3aa: CASSYSSGQETQYF; CDR3nt: TGCGCCAGCAGCTATAGCTCGGGGCAAGAGACCCAGTACTTC
abundance: once; j_gene: TRBJ1-6; v_gene: TRBV30; d_gene: NA; CDR3aa: CAWSRGSPLHF; CDR3nt: TGTGCCTGGAGTCGGGGATCACCCCTCCACTTT
abundance: NA; j_gene: TRBJ2-5; v_gene: TRBV28; d_gene: TRBD1; CDR3aa: CASSSDRGETQYF; CDR3nt: TGTGCCAGCAGTTCAGACAGGGGAGAGACCCAGTACTTC
abundance: once; j_gene: TRBJ1-5; v_gene: TRBV7-2; d_gene: NA; CDR3aa: CASSLGHNSNQPQHF; CDR3nt: TGTGCCAGCAGCTTAGGTCACAATAGCAATCAGCCCCAGCATTTT
abundance: NA; j_gene: TRBJ1-5; v_gene: TRBV5-1; d_gene: NA; CDR3aa: CASSPGGDQPQHF; CDR3nt: TGCGCCAGCAGCCCTGGTGGCGATCAGCCCCAGCATTTT
abundance: NA; j_gene: TRBJ2-2; v_gene: TRBV28; d_gene: NA; CDR3aa: CASRSWTGELFF; CDR3nt: TGTGCCAGCAGGTCATGGACCGGGGAGCTGTTTTTT
abundance: NA; j_gene: TRBJ2-1; v_gene: TRBV4-1; d_gene: TRBD2; CDR3aa: CASSQREGREQFF; CDR3nt: TGCGCCAGCAGTCAGCGGGAGGGCCGGGAGCAGTTCTTC
abundance: NA; j_gene: TRBJ1-1; v_gene: TRBV6-1; d_gene: NA; CDR3aa: CASILERIATEAFF; CDR3nt: TGTGCCAGCATCCTAGAGCGGATTGCCACTGAAGCTTTCTTT
abundance: NA; j_gene: TRBJ2-4; v_gene: TRBV6-5; d_gene: NA; CDR3aa: CASSWGGQNIQYF; CDR3nt: TGTGCCAGCAGCTGGGGGGGGCAGAACATTCAGTACTTC
abundance: NA; j_gene: TRBJ1-2; v_gene: TRBV27; d_gene: NA; CDR3aa: CASRREFGDGYTF; CDR3nt: TGTGCCAGCAGGAGGGAGTTCGGGGATGGCTACACCTTC